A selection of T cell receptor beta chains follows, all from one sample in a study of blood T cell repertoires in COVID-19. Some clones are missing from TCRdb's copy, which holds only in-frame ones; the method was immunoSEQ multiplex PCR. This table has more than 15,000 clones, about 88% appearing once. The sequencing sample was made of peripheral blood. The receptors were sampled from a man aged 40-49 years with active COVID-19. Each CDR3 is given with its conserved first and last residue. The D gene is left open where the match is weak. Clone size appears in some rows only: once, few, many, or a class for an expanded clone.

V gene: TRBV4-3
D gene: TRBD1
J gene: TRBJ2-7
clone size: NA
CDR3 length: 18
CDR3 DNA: TGCGCCAGCAGCCAAGATCTTTTCCGGGACAGGGGGCCTTTCGAGCAGTACTTC
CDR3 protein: CASSQDLFRDRGPFEQYF

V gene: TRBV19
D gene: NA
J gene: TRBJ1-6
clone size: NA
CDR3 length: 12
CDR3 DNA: TGTGCCAGTGGACAGTATAATTCACCCCTCCACTTT
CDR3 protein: CASGQYNSPLHF

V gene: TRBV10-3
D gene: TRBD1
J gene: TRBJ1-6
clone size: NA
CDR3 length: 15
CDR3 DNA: TGTGCCATCAATTTTGGGACAGGTTGGAATTCACCCCTCCACTTT
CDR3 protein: CAINFGTGWNSPLHF

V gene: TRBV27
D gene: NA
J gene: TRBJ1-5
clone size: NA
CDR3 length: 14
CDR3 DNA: TGTGCCAGCAGTCCTGCGGGGGCGGGTCAGCCCCAGCATTTT
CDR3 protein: CASSPAGAGQPQHF

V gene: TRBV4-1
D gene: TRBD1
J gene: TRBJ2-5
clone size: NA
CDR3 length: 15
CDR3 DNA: TGCGCCAGCAGCCTTGGGACAGGGGGCGAAGAGACCCAGTACTTC
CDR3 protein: CASSLGTGGEETQYF

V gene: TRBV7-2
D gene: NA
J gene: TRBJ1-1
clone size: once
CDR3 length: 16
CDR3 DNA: TGTGCCAGCAGCTTATGGGGAGTAGAGTTCCCGCAGGTAGCTTTCTTT
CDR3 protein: CASSLWGVEFPQVAFF

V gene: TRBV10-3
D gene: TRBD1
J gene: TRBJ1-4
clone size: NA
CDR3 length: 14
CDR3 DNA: TGTGCCATCAGACAGGGGGCGCCTAATGAAAAACTGTTTTTT
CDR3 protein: CAIRQGAPNEKLFF

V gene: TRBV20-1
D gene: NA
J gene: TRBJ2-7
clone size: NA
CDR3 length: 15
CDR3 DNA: TGCAGTGCTAGTAAAAATCGACAAGGTCCCTACGAGCAGTACTTC
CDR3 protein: CSASKNRQGPYEQYF

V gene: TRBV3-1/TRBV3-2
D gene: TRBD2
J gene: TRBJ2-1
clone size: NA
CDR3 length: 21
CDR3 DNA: TGTGCCAGCAGCCAACTATCCAAGGGGTTAGCGGGTCCTCGATCCTACAATGAGCAGTTCTTC
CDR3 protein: CASSQLSKGLAGPRSYNEQFF

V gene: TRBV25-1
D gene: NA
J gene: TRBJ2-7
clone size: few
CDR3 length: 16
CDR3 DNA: TGTGCCAGCAGCTCTACAGGGAAGGGTTACACCTACGAGCAGTACTTC
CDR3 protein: CASSSTGKGYTYEQYF

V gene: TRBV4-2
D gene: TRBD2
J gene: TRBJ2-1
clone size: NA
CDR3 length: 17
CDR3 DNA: TGTGCCAGCAGCCAAGCCCGGACTAGCGGGAAGTACAATGAGCAGTTCTTC
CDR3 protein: CASSQARTSGKYNEQFF

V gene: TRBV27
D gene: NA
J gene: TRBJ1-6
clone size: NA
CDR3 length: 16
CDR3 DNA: TGTGCCAGCAGTTTTTATGATTCGGTGGAGAATTCACCCCTCCACTTT
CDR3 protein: CASSFYDSVENSPLHF

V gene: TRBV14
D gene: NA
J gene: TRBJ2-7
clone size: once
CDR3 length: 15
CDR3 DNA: TGTGCCAGCAGCCGCGGGGCTACTAGAACCTACGAGCAGTACTTC
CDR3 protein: CASSRGATRTYEQYF

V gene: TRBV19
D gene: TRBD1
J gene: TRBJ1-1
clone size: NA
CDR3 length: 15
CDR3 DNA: TGTGCCAGTAGTATGGGCAGGGGGCGAGTTACTGAAGCTTTCTTT
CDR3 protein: CASSMGRGRVTEAFF

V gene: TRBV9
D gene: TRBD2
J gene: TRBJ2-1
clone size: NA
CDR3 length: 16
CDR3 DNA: TGTGCCAGCAGCGTCGGAGCTAGCGGGGGAAGGGATGAGCAGTTCTTC
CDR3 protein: CASSVGASGGRDEQFF

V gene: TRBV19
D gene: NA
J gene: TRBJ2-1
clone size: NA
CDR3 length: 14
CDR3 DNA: TGTGCCAGAAGCCACAGCGGGCCCTACAATGAGCAGTTCTTC
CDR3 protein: CARSHSGPYNEQFF

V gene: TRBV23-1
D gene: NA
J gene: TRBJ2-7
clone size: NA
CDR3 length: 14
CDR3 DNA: TGCGCCAGCAGTCAGCCGGCAGACAACTACGAGCAGTACTTC
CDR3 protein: CASSQPADNYEQYF

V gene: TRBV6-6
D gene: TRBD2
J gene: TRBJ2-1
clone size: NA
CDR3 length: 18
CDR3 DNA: TGTGCCAGCAGTCCGGGACTAGCGGGAGATTGGGGGAACAATGAGCAGTTCTTC
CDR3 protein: CASSPGLAGDWGNNEQFF

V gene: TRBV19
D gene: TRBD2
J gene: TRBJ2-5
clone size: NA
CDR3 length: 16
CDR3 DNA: TGTGCCAGTAGTTCGGGACTAGCGGGAGGGTACGAGACCCAGTACTTC
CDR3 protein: CASSSGLAGGYETQYF

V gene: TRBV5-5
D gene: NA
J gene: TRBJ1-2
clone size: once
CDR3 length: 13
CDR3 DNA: TGTGCCAGCAGCCCCGACAGGAACTATGGCTACACCTTC
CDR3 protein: CASSPDRNYGYTF

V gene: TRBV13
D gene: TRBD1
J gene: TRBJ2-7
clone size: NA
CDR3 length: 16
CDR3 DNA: TGTGCCAGCAGCGTTCGGACAGGCCCCGTCTCCTACGAGCAGTACTTC
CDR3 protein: CASSVRTGPVSYEQYF

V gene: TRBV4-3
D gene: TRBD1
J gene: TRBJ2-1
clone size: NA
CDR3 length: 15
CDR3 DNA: TGCGCCAGCAGCCAGTCAGGGGGCACCTACAATGAGCAGTTCTTC
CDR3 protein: CASSQSGGTYNEQFF

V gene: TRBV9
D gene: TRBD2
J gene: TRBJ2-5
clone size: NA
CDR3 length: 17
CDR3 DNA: TGTGCCAGCAGCGTAGGTGGACTAGCGGGAGTAGGAGAGACCCAGTACTTC
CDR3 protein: CASSVGGLAGVGETQYF

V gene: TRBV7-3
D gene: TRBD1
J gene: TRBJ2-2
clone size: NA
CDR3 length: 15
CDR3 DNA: TGTGCCAGCAGCTTAAACGCAGGGGGAACCGGGGAGCTGTTTTTT
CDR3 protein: CASSLNAGGTGELFF

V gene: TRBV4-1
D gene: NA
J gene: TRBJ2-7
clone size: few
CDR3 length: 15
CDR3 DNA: TGCGCCAGCAGCCAAGGGGGAGCGCCTTCCTACGAGCAGTACTTC
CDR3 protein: CASSQGGAPSYEQYF

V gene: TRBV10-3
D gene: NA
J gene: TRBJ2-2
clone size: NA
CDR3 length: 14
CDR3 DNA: TGTGCCATCACCGTGGGGCCCTCTTGGGAAGGGCTGTTTTTT
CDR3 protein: CAITVGPSWEGLFF

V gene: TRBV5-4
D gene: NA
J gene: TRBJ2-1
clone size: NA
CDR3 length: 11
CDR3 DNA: TGTGCCAGACCACGACGGGATGAGCAGTTCTTC
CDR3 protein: CARPRRDEQFF

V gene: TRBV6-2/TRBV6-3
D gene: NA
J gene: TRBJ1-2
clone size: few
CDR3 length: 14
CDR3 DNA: TGTGCCAGCAGTCAGCGGGGCAGGAGCTATGGCTACACCTTC
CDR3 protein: CASSQRGRSYGYTF

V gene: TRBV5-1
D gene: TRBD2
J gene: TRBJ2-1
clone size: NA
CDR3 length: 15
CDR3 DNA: TGCGCCAGCATTGGGCTAGCGGGAGTGTACAATGAGCAGTTCTTC
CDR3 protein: CASIGLAGVYNEQFF

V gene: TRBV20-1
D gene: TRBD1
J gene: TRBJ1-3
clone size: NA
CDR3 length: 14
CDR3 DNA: TGCAGTGCTAGTACAGGGGGCTCTGGAAACACCATATATTTT
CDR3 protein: CSASTGGSGNTIYF

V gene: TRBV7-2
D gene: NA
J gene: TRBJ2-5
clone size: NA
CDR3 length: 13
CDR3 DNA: TGTGCCAGCAGCCGAGTACCCCAAGAGACCCAGTACTTC
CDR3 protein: CASSRVPQETQYF

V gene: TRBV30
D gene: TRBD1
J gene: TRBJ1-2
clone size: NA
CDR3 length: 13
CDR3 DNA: TGTGCCTGGAGACAGGGGAGTAACTATGGCTACACCTTC
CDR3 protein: CAWRQGSNYGYTF

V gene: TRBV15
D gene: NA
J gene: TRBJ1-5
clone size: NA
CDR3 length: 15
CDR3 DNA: TGTGCCACCAGCACAGGTGCCGGTCTTAATCAGCCCCAGCATTTT
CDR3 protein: CATSTGAGLNQPQHF

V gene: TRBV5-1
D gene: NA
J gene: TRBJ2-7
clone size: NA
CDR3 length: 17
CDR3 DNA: TGCGCCAGCAGCTTGGTTCCCGCAGGGGCAACCCCCTACGAGCAGTACTTC
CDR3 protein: CASSLVPAGATPYEQYF

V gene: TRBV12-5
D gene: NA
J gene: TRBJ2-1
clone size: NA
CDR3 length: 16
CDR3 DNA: TGTGCTAGTGGTTACGGTATGGGACTCTCCTACAATGAGCAGTTCTTC
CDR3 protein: CASGYGMGLSYNEQFF

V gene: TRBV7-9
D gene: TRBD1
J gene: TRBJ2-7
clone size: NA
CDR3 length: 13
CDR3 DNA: TGTGCCAGCAGCTTTGACAGGGGAGTCGAGCAGTACTTC
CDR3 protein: CASSFDRGVEQYF

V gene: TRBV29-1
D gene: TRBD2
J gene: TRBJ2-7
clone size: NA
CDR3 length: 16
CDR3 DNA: TGCAGCGTCGACTCTACCCGAGGTAGCGGGGGGTACGAGCAGTACTTC
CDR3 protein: CSVDSTRGSGGYEQYF

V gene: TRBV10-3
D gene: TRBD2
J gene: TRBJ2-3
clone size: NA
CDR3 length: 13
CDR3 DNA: TGTGCCATCGGACTAGCGAATACAGATACGCAGTATTTT
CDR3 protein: CAIGLANTDTQYF

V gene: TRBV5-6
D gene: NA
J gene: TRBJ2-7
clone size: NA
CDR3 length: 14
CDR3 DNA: TGTGCCAGCGGTGTTTGGCAGGCGTACTACGAGCAGTACTTC
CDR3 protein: CASGVWQAYYEQYF

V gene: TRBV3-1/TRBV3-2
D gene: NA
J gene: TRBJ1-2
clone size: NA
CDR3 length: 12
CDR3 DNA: TGTGCCAGCAGCAAGGGGAACTATGGCTACACCTTC
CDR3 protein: CASSKGNYGYTF

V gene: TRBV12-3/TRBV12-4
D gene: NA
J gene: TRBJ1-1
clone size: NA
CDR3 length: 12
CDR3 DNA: TGTGCCAGCGGTCGGGTGGACACTGAAGCTTTCTTT
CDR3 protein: CASGRVDTEAFF

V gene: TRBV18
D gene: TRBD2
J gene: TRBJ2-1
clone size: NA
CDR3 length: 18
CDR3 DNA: TGTGCCAGCTCACCACAGGTTCCCGCTAGCGGGAGGGATAATGAGCAGTTCTTC
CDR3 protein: CASSPQVPASGRDNEQFF

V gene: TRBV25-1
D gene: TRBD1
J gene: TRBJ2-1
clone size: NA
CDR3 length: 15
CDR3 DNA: TGTGCCAGCAGTGTTACCGGACAGGCTGTTAATGAGCAGTTCTTC
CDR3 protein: CASSVTGQAVNEQFF

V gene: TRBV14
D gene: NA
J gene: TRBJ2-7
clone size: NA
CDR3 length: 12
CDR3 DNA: TGTGCCAGCAGCCAAGGAGGGATGATCGAGTACTTC
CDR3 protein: CASSQGGMIEYF

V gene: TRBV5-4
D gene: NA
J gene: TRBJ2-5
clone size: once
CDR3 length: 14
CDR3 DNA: TGTGCCAGCAGCTTGGACAGGATGACAGAGACCCAGTACTTC
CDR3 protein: CASSLDRMTETQYF

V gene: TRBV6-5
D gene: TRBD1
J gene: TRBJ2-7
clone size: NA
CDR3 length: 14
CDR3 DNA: TGTGCCAGCAGGCCGACAGGGGGCTCCTACGAGCAGTACTTC
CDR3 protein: CASRPTGGSYEQYF

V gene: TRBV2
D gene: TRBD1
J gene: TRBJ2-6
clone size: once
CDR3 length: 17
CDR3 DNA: TGTGCCAGCAGCCGAGGACAGGGGATCTCTGGGGCCAACGTCCTGACTTTC
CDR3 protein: CASSRGQGISGANVLTF

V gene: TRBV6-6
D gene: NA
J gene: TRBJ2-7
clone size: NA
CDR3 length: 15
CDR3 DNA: TGTGCCAGCAGTTACTCGACGGGGACATTTTACGAGCAGTACTTC
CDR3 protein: CASSYSTGTFYEQYF